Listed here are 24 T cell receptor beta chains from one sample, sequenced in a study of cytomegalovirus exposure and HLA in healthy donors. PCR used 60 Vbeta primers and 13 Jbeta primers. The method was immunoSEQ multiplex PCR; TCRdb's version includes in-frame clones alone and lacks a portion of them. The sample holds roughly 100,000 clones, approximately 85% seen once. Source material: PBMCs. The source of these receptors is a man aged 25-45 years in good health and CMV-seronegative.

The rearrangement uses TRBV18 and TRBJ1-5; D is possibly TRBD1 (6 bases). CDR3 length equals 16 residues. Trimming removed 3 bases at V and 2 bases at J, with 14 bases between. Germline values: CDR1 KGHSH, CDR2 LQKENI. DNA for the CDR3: TGTGCCAGCTCACCCGAGGGGGTAGGCGGCAATCAGCCCCAGCATTTT. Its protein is CASSPEGVGGNQPQHF.

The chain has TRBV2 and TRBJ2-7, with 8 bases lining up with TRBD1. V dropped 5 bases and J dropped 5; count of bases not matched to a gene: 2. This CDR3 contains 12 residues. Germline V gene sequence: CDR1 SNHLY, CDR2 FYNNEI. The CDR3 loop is CASSQGAHEQYF. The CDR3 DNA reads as TGTGCCAGCAGTCAGGGGGCCCACGAGCAGTACTTC.

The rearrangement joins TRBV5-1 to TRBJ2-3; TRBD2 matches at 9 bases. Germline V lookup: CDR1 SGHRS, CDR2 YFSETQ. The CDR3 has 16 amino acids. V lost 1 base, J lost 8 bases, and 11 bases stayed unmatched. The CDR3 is CASSLLAGSPTGTQYF. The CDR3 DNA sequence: TGCGCCAGCAGCTTGCTAGCGGGGAGTCCCACGGGTACGCAGTATTTT.

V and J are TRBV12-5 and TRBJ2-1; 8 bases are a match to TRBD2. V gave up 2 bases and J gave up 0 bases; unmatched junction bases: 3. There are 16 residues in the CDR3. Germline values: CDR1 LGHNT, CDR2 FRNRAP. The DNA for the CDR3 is TGTGCTAGTGGTTTGACAAGCGGGAGCTCCTACAATGAGCAGTTCTTC. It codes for CASGLTSGSSYNEQFF.

The CDR3 reads CSVQGAFNEKLFF. The CDR3 nucleotides are TGCAGCGTCCAGGGGGCGTTTAATGAAAAACTGTTTTTT. The J gene is TRBJ1-4, the V gene TRBV29-1, with 8 positions matching TRBD1. The CDR3 sequence is 13 residues long. Germline lookup yields CDR1 SQVTM and CDR2 ANQGSEA. The ends lost 6 bases at V and 4 bases at J; junction bases unmatched: 4.

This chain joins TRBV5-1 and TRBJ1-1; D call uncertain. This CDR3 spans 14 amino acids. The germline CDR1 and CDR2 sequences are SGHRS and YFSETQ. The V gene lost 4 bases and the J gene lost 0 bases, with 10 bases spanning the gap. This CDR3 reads CASSISDMNTEAFF. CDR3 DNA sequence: TGCGCCAGCAGCATTAGTGATATGAACACTGAAGCTTTCTTT.

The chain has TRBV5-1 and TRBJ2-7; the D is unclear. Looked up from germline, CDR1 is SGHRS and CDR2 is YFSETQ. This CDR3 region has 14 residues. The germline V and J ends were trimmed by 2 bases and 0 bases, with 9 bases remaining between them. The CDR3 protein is CASSLNTASYEQYF. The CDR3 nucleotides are TGCGCCAGCAGCTTAAACACAGCCTCCTACGAGCAGTACTTC.

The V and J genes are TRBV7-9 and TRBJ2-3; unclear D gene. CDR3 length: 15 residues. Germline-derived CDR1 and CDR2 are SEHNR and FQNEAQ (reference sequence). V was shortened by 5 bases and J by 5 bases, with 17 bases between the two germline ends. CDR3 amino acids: CASSVLQASIDTQYF. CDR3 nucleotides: TGTGCCAGCAGCGTTCTGCAGGCCTCGATAGATACGCAGTATTTT.

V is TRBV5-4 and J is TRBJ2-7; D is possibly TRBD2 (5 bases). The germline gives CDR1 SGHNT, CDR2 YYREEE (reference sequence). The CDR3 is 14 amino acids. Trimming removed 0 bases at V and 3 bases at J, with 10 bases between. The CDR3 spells CASSLVSGGYEQYF. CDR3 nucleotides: TGTGCCAGCAGCTTGGTCAGCGGAGGCTACGAGCAGTACTTC.

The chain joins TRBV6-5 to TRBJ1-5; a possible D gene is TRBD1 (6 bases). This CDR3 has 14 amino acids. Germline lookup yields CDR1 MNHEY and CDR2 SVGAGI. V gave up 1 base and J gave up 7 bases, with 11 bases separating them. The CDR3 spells CASSYFTGSQPQHF. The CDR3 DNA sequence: TGTGCCAGCAGTTACTTCACAGGGAGCCAGCCCCAGCATTTT.

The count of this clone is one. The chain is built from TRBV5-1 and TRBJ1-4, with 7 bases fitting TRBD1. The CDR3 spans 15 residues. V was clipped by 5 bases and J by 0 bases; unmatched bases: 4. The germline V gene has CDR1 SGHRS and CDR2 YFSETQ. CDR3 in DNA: TGCGCCAGCAGATCCACAGGGGCAACTAATGAAAAACTGTTTTTT. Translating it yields CASRSTGATNEKLFF.

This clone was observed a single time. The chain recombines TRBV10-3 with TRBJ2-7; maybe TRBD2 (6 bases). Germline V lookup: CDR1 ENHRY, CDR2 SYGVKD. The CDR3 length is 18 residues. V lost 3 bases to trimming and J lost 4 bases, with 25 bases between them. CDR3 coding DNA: TGTGCCATCAGTGACCCTCCGACTAGGAGTGGTCTTAAATACGAGCAGTACTTC. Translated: CAISDPPTRSGLKYEQYF.

The CDR3 loop is CASSFDGQGDYEQYF. The DNA of the CDR3 is TGTGCCAGCAGTTTCGACGGACAGGGGGATTACGAGCAGTACTTC. The chain links TRBV27 to TRBJ2-7, with 10 bases fitting TRBD1. The CDR3 has 15 amino acids. Germline V CDR1 and CDR2: MNHEY, SMNVEV (reference sequence). V trimming: 3 bases; J trimming: 4 bases; junction bases outside the gene matches: 6.

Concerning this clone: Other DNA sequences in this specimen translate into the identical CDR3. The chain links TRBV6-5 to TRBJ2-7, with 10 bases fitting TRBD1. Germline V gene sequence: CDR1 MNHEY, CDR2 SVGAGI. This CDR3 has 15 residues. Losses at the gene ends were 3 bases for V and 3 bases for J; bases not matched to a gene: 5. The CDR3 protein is CASSYSRTGGYEQYF. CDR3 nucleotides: TGTGCCAGCAGTTATTCCCGGACAGGGGGCTACGAGCAGTACTTC.

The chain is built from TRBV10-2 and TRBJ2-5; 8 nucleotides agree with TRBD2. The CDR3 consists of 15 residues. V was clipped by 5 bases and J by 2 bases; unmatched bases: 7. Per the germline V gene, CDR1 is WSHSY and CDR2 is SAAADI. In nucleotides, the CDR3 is TGCGCCAGCAGTAGAGTAGCGGGGTTGCAAGAGACCCAGTACTTC. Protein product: CASSRVAGLQETQYF.

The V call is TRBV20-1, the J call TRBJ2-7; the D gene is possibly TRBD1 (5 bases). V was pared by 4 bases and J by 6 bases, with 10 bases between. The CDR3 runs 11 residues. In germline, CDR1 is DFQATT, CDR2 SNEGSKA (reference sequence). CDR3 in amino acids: CSATQAIEQYF. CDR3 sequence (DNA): TGCAGTGCTACACAGGCGATCGAGCAGTACTTC.

The CDR3 sequence is CASSPQGLSSTDTQYF. The CDR3 nucleotides are TGTGCCAGCAGCCCACAGGGTCTCTCTAGCACAGATACGCAGTATTTT. The V and J genes are TRBV11-2 and TRBJ2-3; D may be TRBD1 (6 bases). The CDR3 spans 16 residues. Between the trimmed V and J ends, which lost 5 bases and 0 bases, there was a span of 15 bases. Germline loops: CDR1 SGHAT, CDR2 FQNNGV.

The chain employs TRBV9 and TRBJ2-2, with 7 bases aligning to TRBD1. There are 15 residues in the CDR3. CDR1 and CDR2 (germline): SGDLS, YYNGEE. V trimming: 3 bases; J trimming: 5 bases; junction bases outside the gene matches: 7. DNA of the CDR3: TGTGCCAGCAGCGCGGGACAGACTTGGACCGGGGAGCTGTTTTTT. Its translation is CASSAGQTWTGELFF.

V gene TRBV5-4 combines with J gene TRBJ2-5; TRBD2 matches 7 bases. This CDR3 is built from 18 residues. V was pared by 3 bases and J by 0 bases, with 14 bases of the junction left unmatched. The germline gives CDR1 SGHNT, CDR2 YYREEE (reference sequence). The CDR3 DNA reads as TGTGCCAGCAGCTATCGTGGGGCGGGGAGGGGTTACCAAGAGACCCAGTACTTC. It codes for CASSYRGAGRGYQETQYF. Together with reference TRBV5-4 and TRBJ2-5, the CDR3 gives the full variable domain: ETGVTQSPTHLIKTRGQQVTLRCSSQSGHNTVSWYQQALGQGPQFIFQYYREEENGRGNFPPRFSGLQFPNYSSELNVNALELDDSALYLCASSYRGAGRGYQETQYFGPGTRLLVL.

CDR3 DNA: TGCGCCAGCAGCTTGAGGCGGGGAGTCATTCTCCACAATGAGCAGTTCTTC. This codes for CASSLRRGVILHNEQFF. This chain uses TRBV5-1 with TRBJ2-1; the D gene is possibly TRBD2 (6 bases). Germline lookup yields CDR1 SGHRS and CDR2 YFSETQ. V lost 1 base to trimming and J lost 5 bases, with 19 bases between them. CDR3 size: 17 residues.

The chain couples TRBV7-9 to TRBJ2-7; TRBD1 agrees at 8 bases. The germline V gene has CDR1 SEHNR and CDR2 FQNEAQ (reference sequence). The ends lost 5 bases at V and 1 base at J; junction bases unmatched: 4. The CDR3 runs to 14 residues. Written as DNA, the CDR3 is TGTGCCAGCAGCAAAGGACAGGGATCCTACGAGCAGTACTTC. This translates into CASSKGQGSYEQYF.

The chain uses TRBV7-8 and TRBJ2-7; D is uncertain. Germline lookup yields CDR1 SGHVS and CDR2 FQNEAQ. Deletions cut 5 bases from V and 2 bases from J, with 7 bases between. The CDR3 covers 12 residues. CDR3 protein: CASSRATYEQYF. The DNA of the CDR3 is TGTGCCAGCAGCCGCGCAACCTACGAGCAGTACTTC.

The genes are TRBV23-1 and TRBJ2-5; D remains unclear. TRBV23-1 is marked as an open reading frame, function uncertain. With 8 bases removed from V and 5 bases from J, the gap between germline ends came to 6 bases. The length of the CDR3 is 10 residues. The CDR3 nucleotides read TGCGCCAGCCGGCGGGAGACCCAGTACTTC. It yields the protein CASRRETQYF.

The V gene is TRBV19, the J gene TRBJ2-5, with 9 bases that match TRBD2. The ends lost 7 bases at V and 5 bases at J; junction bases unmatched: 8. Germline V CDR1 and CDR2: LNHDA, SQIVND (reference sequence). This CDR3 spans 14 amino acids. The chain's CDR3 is CASTAAGGSETQYF. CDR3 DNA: TGTGCCAGTACCGCAGCGGGGGGCTCGGAGACCCAGTACTTC.